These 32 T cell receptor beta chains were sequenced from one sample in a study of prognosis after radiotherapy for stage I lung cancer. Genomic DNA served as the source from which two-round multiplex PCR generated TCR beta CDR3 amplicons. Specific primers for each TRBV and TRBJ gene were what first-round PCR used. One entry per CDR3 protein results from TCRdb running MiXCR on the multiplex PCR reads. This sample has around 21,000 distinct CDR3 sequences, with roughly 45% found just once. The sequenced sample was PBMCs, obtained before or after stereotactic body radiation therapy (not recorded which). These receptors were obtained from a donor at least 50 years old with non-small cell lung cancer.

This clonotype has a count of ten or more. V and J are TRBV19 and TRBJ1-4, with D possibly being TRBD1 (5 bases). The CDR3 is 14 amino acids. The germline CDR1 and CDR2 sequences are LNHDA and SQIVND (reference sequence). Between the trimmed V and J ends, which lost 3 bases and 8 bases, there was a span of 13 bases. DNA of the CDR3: TGTGCCAGTAGTATTGGGCAGGGCAACGAAAAACTGTTTTTT. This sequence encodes CASSIGQGNEKLFF.

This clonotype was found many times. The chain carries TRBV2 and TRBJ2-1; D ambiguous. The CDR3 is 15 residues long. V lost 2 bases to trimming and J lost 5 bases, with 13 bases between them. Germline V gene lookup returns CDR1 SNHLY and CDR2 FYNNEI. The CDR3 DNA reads TGTGCCAGCAGTGAACGGCTATTAGTTGACAATGAGCAGTTCTTC. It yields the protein CASSERLLVDNEQFF.

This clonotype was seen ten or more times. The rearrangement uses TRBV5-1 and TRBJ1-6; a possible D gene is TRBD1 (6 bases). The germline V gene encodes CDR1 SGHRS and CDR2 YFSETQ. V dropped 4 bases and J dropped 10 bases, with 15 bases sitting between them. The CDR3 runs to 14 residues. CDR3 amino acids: CASSTTGQSSPLHF. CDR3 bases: TGCGCCAGCAGCACCACAGGGCAGAGCTCACCCCTCCACTTT.

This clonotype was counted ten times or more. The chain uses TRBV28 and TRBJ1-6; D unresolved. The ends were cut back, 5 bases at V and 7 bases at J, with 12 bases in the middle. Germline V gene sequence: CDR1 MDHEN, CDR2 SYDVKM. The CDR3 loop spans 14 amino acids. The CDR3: CASSQAGPNSPLHF. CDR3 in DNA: TGTGCCAGCAGTCAGGCGGGTCCAAATTCACCCCTCCACTTT.

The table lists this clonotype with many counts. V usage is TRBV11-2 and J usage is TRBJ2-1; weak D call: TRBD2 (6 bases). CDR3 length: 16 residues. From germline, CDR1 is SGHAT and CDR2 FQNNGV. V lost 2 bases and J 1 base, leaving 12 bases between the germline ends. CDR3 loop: CASSLHFAGSYNEQFF. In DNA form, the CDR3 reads TGTGCCAGCAGCTTACATTTCGCGGGATCCTACAATGAGCAGTTCTTC.

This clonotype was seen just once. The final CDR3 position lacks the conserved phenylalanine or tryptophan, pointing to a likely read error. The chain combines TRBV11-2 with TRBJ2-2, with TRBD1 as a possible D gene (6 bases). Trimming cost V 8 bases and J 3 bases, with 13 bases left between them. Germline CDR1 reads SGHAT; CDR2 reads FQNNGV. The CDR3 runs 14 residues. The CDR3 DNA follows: TGTGCCAGCGGCCGACAGGTATACACCGGGGAGCTGTTTCTT. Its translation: CASGRQVYTGELFL.

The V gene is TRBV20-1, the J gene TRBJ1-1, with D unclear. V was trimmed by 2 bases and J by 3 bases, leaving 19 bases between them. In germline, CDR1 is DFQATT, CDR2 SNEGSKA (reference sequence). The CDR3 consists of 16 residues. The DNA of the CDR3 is TGCAGTGCTAGATTTAATTCAGCTTGGATAGACACTGAAGCTTTCTTT. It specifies CSARFNSAWIDTEAFF.

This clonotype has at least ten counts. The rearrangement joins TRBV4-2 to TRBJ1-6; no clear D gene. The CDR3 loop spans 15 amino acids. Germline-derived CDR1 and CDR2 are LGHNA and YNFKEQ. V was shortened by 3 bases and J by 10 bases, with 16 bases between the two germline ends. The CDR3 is CASSHIPPAGSPLHF. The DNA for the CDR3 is TGTGCCAGCAGCCACATACCCCCCGCAGGATCACCCCTCCACTTT.

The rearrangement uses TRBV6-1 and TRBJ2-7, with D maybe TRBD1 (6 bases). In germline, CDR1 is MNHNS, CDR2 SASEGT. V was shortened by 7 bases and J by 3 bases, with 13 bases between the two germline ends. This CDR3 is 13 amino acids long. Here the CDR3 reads CASKTRDNYEQYF. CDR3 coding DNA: TGTGCCAGCAAGACCCGGGACAACTACGAGCAGTACTTC.

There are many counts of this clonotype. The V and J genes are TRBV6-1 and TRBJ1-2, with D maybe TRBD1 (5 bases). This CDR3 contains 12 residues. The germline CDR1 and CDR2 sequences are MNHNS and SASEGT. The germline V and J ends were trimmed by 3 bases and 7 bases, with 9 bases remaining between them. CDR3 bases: TGTGCCAGCAGTGACAGGGCCCGTGGCTACACCTTC. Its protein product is CASSDRARGYTF.

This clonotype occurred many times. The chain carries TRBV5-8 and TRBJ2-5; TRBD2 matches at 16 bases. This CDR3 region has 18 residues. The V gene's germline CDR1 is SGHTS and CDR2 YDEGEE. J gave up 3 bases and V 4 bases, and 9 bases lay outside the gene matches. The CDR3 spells CASSLGLAGGPFEETQYF. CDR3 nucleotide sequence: TGTGCCAGCAGCCTGGGACTAGCGGGAGGGCCGTTTGAAGAGACCCAGTACTTC.

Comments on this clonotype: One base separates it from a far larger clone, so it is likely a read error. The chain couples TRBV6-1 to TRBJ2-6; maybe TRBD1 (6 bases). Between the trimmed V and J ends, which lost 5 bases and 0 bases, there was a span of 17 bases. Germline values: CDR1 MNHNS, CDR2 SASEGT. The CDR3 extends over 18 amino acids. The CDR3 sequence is CASSYPQGRVSGANVLTF. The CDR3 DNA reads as TGTGCCAGCAGTTACCCACAGGGTAGGGTCTCTGGGGCCAACGTCCTGACTTTC.

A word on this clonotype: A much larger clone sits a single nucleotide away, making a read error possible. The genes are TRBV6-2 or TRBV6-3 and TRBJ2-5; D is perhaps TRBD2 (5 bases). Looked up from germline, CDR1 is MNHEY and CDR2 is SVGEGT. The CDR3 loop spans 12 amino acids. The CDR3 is CASSEEVETHYF. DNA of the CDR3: TGTGCCAGCAGTGAGGAGGTGGAGACCCATTACTTC.

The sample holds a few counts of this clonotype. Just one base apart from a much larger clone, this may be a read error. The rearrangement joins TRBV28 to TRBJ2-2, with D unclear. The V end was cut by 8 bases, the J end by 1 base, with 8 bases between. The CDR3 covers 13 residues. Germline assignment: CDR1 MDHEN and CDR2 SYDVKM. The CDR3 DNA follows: TGTGCCAGCGGTGATGGGAACACCGGGGAGCTGTTTTTT. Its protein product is CASGDGNTGELFF.

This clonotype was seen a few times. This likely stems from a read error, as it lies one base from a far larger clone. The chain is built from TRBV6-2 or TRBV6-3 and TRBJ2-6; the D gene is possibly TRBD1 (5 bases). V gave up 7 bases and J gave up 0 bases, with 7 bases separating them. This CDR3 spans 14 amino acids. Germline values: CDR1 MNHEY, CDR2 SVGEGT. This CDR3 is CASIQGSGANVLTF. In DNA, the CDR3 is TGTGCCAGCATCCAGGGCTCTGGGGCCAACGTCCTGACTTTC.

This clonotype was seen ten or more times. The CDR3 nucleotides read TGTGCCAGCAGCCCGGACAGAAACTATGGCTACACCTTC. It yields the protein CASSPDRNYGYTF. The V and J genes are TRBV7-2 and TRBJ1-2; D might be TRBD1 (6 bases). Between the trimmed V and J ends, which lost 5 bases and 2 bases, there was a span of 9 bases. The germline CDR1 and CDR2 sequences are SGHTA and FQGNSA. The CDR3 has 13 amino acids.

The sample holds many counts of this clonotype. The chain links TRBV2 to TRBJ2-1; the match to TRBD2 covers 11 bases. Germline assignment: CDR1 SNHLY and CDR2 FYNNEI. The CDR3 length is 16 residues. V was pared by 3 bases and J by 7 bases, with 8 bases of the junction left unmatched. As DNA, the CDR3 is TGTGCCAGCAGTGACAGACTAGCGGGAATCGGGAATGAGCAGTTCTTC. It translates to CASSDRLAGIGNEQFF.

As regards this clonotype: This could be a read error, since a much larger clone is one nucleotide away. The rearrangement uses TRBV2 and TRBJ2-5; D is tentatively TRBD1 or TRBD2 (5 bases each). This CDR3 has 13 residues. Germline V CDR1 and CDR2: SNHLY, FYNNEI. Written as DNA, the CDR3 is TGTGCCAGCAGAAGAGGGGCCCAAGATACCCAGTACTTC. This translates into CASRRGAQDTQYF.

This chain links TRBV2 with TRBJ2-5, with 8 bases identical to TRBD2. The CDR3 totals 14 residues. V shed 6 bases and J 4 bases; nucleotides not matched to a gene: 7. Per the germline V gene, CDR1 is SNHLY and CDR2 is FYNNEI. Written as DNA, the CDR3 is TGTGCCAGCAGCAACACGGGGGGGGCAGAGACCCAGTACTTC. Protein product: CASSNTGGAETQYF.

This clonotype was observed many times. The CDR3 spells CASSLSDGYGYTF. CDR3 in DNA: TGTGCCAGCAGCCTCTCGGACGGCTATGGCTACACCTTC. The V call is TRBV7-9, the J call TRBJ1-2; D not resolved. V was shortened by 5 bases and J by 4 bases, with 11 bases between the two germline ends. Per germline, CDR1 SEHNR and CDR2 FQNEAQ (reference sequence). The CDR3 extends over 13 amino acids. The variable domain in full, with the rest retrieved from reference TRBV7-9 and TRBJ1-2, is DTGVSQNPRHKITKRGQNVTFRCDPISEHNRLYWYRQTLGQGPEFLTYFQNEAQLEKSRLLSDRFSAERPKGSFSTLEIQRTEQGDSAMYLCASSLSDGYGYTFGSGTRLTVV.

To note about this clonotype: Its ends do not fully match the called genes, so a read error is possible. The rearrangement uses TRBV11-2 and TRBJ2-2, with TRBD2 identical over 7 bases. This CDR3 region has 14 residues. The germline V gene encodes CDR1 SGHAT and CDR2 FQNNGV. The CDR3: CACKAGVHTGELFF. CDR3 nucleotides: TGTGCCTGCAAGGCGGGAGTTCACACCGGTGAGCTGTTTTTT.

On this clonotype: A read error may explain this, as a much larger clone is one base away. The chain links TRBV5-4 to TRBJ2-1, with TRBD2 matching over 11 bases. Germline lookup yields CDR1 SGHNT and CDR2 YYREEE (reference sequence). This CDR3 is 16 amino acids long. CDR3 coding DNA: TGTGCCAGCAGCAGTCCGGGACTAGCGGCCTACAATGAGCATTTCTTC. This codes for CASSSPGLAAYNEHFF. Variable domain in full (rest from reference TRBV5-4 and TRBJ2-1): ETGVTQSPTHLIKTRGQQVTLRCSSQSGHNTVSWYQQALGQGPQFIFQYYREEENGRGNFPPRFSGLQFPNYSSELNVNALELDDSALYLCASSSPGLAAYNEHFFGPGTRLTVL.

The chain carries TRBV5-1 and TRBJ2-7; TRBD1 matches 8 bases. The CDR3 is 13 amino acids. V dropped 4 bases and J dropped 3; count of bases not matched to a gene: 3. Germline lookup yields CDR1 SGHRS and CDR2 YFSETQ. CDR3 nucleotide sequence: TGCGCCAGCAGCACGACAGGGGACTACGAGCAGTACTTC. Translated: CASSTTGDYEQYF. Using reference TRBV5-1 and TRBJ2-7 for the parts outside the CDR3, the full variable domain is KAGVTQTPRYLIKTRGQQVTLSCSPISGHRSVSWYQQTPGQGLQFLFEYFSETQRNKGNFPGRFSGRQFSNSRSEMNVSTLELGDSALYLCASSTTGDYEQYFGPGTRLTVT.

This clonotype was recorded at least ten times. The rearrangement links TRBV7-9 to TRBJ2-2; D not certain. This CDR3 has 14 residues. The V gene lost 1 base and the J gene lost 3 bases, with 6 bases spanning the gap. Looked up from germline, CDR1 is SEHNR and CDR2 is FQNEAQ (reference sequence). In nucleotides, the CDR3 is TGTGCCAGCAGCTTAGTTTCGGACACCGGGGAGCTGTTTTTT. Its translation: CASSLVSDTGELFF.

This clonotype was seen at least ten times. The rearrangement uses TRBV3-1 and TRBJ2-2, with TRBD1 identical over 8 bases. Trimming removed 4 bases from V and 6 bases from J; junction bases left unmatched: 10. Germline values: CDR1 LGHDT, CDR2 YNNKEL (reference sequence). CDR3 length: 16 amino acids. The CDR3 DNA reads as TGTGCCAGCAGCCCTTCGGACAGGGTTCAATCCGGGGAGCTGTTTTTT. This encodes CASSPSDRVQSGELFF.

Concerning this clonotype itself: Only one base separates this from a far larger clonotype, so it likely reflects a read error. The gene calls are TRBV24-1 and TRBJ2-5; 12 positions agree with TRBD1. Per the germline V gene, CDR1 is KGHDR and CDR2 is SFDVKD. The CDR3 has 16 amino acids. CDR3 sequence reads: CATSEGTGGSYNEHFF. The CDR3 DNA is TGTGCCACCAGTGAGGGGACAGGGGGCTCCTACAATGAGCATTTCTTC.

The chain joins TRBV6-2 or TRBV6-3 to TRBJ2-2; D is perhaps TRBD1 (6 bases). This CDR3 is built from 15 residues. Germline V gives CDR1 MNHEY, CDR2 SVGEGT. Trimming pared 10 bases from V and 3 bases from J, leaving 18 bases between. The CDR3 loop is CATRLGDKYTGELFF. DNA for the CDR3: TGTGCCACAAGACTCGGGGACAAGTACACCGGGGAGCTGTTTTTT.

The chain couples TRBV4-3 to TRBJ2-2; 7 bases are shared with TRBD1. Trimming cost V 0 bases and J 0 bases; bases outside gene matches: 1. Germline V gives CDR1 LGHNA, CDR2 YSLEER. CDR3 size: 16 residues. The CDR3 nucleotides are TGCGCCAGCAGCCAAGACGGGACAGCGAACACCGGGGAGCTGTTTTTT. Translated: CASSQDGTANTGELFF.

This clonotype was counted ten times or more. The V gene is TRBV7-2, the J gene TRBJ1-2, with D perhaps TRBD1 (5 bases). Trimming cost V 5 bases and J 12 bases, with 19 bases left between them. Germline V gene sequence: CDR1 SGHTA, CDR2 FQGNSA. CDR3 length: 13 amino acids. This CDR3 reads CASSARDLRFNTF. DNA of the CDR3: TGTGCCAGCAGCGCCCGGGACCTTCGCTTTAACACCTTC.

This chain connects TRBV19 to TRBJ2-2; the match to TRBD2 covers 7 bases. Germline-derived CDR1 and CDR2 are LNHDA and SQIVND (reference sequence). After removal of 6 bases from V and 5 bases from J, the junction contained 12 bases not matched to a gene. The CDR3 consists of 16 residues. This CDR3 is CASSFITWGGTGELFF. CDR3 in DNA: TGTGCCAGTAGCTTCATTACCTGGGGAGGGACCGGGGAGCTGTTTTTT.

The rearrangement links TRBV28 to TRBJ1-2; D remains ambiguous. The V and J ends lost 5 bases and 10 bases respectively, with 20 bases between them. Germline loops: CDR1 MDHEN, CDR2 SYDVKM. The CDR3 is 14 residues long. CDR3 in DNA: TGTGCCAGCAGTGGTACCATGGGGTCTGACATCTACACCTTC. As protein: CASSGTMGSDIYTF.

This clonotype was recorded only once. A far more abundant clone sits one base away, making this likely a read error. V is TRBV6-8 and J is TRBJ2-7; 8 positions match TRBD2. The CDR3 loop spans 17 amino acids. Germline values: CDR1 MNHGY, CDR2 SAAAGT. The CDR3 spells CASSYGSGLAGSYEHYF. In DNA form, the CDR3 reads TGTGCCAGCAGTTACGGGTCAGGGCTAGCGGGCTCCTACGAGCATTACTTC.